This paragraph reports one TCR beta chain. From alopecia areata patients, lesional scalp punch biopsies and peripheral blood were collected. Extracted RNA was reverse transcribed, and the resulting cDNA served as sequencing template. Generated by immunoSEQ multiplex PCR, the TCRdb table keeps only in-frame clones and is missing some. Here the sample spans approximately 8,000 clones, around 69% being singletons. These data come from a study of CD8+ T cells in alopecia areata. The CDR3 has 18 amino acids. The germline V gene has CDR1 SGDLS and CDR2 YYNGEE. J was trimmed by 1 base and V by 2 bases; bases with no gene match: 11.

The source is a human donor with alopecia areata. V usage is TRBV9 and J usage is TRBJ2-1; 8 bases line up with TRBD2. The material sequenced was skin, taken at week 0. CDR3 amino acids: CASSVGRSGATSYNEQFF. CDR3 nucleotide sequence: TGTGCCAGCAGCGTTGGCCGTAGCGGGGCCACGTCCTACAATGAGCAGTTCTTC.